Listed below are T cell receptor beta chains from one sample, sequenced in a study of cytomegalovirus exposure and HLA in healthy donors. The repertoire was sequenced with immunoSEQ multiplex PCR; TCRdb's copy has only in-frame clones and lacks some. The data hold 150,000 to 200,000 clones, with 75% to 80% observed a single time. Sequencing was performed on PBMCs. The receptors come from a woman aged 25 to 39 in good health and CMV-seropositive. Both conserved end residues are trimmed from each CDR3. D genes are given only for firm matches.

TRBV18	-	TRBJ1-1	ASSPLLQMNTEAF
TRBV6-5	-	TRBJ2-7	ASSYFTGDPLSEQY
TRBV4-1	-	TRBJ2-7	ASSQASRAEEQY
TRBV18	TRBD1	TRBJ1-4	ASSPIGTAATNEKLF
TRBV5-4	TRBD1	TRBJ2-5	ASSGTDRREETQY
TRBV28	-	TRBJ1-3	ASSRTDSGNTIY
TRBV5-6	TRBD1	TRBJ1-2	ASSPGQGNYGYT
TRBV19	-	TRBJ2-7	ASSIGGASYEQY
TRBV15	TRBD1	-	ATSGGQGASYEQY
TRBV6-4	-	TRBJ1-2	ASSDSYLGYT
TRBV4-1	-	TRBJ2-7	ASSQDRGHEQY
TRBV7-8	-	TRBJ2-7	ASTQRGGTYEQY
TRBV27	-	TRBJ2-1	ASNDYMAPNEQF
TRBV4-3	TRBD1	TRBJ1-2	ASSQDRTQGALNGYT